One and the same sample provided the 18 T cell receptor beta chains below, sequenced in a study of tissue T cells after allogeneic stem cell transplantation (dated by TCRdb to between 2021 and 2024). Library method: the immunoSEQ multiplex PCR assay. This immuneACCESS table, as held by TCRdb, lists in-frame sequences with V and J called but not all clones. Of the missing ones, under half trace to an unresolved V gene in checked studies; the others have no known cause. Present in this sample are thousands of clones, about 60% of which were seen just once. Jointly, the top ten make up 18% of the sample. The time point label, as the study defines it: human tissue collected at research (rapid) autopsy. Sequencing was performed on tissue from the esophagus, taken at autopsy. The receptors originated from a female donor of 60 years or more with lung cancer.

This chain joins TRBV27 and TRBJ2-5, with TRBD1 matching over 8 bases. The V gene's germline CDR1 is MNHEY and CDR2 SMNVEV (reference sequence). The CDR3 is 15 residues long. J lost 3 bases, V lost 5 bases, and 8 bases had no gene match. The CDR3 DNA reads TGTGCCAGCAGTGCCACGGACAGGGCCGAAGAGACCCAGTACTTC. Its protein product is CASSATDRAEETQYF.

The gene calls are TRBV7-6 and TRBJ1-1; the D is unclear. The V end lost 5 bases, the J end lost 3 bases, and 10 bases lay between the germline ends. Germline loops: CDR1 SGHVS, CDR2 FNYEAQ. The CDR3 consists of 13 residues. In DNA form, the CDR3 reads TGTGCCAGCAGCAACCAAGACTACACTGAAGCTTTCTTT. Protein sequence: CASSNQDYTEAFF.

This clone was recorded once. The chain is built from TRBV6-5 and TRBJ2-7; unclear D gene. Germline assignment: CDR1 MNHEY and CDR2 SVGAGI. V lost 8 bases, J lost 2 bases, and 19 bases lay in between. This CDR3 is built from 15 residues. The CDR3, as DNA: TGTGCCAGCTCTATCGGCCACCCGAGGACCTACGAGCAGTACTTC. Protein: CASSIGHPRTYEQYF.

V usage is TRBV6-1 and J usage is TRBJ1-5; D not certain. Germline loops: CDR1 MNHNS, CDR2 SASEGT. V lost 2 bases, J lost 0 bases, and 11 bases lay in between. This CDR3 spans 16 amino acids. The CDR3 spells CASSERREYSNQPQHF. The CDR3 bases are TGTGCCAGCAGTGAAAGAAGAGAGTATAGCAATCAGCCCCAGCATTTT.

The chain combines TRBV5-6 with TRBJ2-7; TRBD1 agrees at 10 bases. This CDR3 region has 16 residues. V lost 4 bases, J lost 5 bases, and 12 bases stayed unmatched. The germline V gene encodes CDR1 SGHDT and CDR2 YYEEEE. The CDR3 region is CASSPPPPGTGDEQYF. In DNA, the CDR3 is TGTGCCAGCAGCCCACCACCTCCCGGGACAGGGGACGAGCAGTACTTC.

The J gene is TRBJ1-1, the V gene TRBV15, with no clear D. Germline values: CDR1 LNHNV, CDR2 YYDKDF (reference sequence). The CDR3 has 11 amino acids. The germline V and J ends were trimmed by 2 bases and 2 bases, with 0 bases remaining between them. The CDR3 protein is CATSRNTEAFF. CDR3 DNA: TGTGCCACCAGCAGAAACACTGAAGCTTTCTTT.

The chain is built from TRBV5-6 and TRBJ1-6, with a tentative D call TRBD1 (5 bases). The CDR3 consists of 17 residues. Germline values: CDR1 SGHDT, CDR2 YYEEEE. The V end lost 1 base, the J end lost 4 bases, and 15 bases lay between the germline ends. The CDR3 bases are TGTGCCAGCAGCTTGCGTCTTCAGGGATCTTATAATTCACCCCTCCACTTT. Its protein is CASSLRLQGSYNSPLHF.

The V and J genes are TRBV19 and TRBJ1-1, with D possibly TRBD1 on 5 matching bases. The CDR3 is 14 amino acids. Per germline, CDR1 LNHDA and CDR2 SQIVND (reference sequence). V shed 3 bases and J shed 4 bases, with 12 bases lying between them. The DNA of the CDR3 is TGTGCCAGTAGTATGAAGGGGCCAGGCACTGAAGCTTTCTTT. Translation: CASSMKGPGTEAFF. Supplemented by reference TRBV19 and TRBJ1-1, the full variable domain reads DGGITQSPKYLFRKEGQNVTLSCEQNLNHDAMYWYRQDPGQGLRLIYYSQIVNDFQKGDIAEGYSVSREKKESFPLTVTSAQKNPTAFYLCASSMKGPGTEAFFGQGTRLTVV.

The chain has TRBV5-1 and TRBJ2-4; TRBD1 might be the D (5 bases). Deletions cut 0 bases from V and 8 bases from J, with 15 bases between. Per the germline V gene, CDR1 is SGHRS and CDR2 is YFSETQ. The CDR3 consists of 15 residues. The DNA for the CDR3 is TGCGCCAGCAGCTTGGGTGTAAGTGGGGCAGACATTCAGTACTTC. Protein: CASSLGVSGADIQYF.

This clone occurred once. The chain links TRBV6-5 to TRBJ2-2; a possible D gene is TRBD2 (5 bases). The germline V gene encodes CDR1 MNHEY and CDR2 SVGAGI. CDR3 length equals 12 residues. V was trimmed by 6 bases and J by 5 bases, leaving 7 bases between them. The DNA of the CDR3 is TGTGCCAGCAGGAGCGGTACCGGGGAGCTGTTTTTT. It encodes CASRSGTGELFF.

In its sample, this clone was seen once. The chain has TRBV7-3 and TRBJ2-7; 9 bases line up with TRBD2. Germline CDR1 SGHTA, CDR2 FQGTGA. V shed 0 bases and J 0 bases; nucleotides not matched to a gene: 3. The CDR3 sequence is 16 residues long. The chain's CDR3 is CASSLTGGRDSYEQYF. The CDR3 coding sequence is TGTGCCAGCAGCTTAACTGGCGGGAGGGACTCCTACGAGCAGTACTTC. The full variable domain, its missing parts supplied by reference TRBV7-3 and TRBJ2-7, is GAGVSQTPSNKVTEKGKYVELRCDPISGHTALYWYRQSLGQGPEFLIYFQGTGAADDSGLPNDRFFAVRPEGSVSTLKIQRTERGDSAVYLCASSLTGGRDSYEQYFGPGTRLTVT.

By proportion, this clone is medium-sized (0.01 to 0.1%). The CDR3 loop is CASSSGQGADTEAFF. The CDR3 nucleotides are TGCGCCAGCAGCTCTGGACAGGGTGCCGACACTGAAGCTTTCTTT. This chain joins TRBV5-1 and TRBJ1-1; 8 nucleotides line up with TRBD1. CDR1 is SGHRS, CDR2 YFSETQ, per germline. V trimming: 3 bases; J trimming: 3 bases; junction bases outside the gene matches: 7. There are 15 residues in the CDR3.

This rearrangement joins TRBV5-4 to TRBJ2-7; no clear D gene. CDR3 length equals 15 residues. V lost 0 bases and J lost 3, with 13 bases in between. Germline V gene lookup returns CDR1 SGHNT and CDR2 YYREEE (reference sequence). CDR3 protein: CASSLALGMVYEQYF. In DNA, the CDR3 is TGTGCCAGCAGCTTGGCTCTGGGGATGGTCTACGAGCAGTACTTC.

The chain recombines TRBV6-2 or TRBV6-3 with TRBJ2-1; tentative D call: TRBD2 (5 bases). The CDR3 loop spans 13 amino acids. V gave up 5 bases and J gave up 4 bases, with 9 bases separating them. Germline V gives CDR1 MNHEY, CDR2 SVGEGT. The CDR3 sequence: CASSLDSYNEQFF. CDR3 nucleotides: TGTGCCAGCAGTCTGGACTCATACAATGAGCAGTTCTTC.

The CDR3 protein is CASRIFGTSEYNEQFF. The CDR3 nucleotides are TGTGCCAGCAGAATTTTCGGGACTAGCGAGTACAATGAGCAGTTCTTC. The rearrangement uses TRBV5-6 and TRBJ2-1, with 10 bases aligning to TRBD2. Germline V lookup: CDR1 SGHDT, CDR2 YYEEEE. The CDR3 is 16 amino acids. J lost 4 bases, V lost 5 bases, and 9 bases had no gene match. The full variable domain, with the rest looked up from reference TRBV5-6 and TRBJ2-1, is DAGVTQSPTHLIKTRGQQVTLRCSPKSGHDTVSWYQQALGQGPQFIFQYYEEEERQRGNFPDRFSGHQFPNYSSELNVNALLLGDSALYLCASRIFGTSEYNEQFFGPGTRLTVL.

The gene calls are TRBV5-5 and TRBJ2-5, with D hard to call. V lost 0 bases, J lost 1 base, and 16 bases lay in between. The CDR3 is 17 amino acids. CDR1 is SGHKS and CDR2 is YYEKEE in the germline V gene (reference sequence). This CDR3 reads CASSLGLPVRLQETQYF. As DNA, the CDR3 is TGTGCCAGCAGCTTGGGTCTCCCGGTGAGACTCCAAGAGACCCAGTACTTC. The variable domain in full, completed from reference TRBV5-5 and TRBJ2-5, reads DAGVTQSPTHLIKTRGQQVTLRCSPISGHKSVSWYQQVLGQGPQFIFQYYEKEERGRGNFPDRFSARQFPNYSSELNVNALLLGDSALYLCASSLGLPVRLQETQYFGPGTRLLVL.

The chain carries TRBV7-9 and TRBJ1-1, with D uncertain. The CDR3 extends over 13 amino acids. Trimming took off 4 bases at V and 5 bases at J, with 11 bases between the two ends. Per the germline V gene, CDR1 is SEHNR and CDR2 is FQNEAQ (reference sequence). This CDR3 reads CASSSRTSTEAFF. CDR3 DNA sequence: TGTGCCAGCAGCTCTCGGACCTCAACTGAAGCTTTCTTT.

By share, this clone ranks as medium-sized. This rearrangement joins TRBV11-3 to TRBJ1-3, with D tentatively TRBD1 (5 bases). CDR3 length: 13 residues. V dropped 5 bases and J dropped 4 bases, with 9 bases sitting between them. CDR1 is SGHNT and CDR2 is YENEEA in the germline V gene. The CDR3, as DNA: TGTGCCAGCAGCCCCCGACAGGGAAACACCATATATTTT. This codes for CASSPRQGNTIYF. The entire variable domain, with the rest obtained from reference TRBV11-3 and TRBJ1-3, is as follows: EAGVVQSPRYKIIEKKQPVAFWCNPISGHNTLYWYLQNLGQGPELLIRYENEEAVDDSQLPKDRFSAERLKGVDSTLKIQPAELGDSAVYLCASSPRQGNTIYFGEGSWLTVV.